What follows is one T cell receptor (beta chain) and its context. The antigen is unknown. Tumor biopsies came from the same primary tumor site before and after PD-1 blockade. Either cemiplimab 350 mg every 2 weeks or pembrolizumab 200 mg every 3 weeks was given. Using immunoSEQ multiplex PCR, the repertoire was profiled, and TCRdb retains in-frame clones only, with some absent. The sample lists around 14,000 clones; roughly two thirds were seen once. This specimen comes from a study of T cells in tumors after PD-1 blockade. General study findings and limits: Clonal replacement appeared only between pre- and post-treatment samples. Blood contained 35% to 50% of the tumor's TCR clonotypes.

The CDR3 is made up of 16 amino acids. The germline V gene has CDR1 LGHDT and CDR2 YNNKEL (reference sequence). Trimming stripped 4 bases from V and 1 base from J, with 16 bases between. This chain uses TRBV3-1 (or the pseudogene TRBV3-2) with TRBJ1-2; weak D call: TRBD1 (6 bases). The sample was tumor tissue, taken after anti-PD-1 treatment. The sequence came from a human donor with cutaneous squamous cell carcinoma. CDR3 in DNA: TGTGCCAGCAGCCCAAACGTAGGCAGGGGTAACTATGGCTACACCTTC. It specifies CASSPNVGRGNYGYTF.